This TCR beta chain originates from a study of blood T cells in healthy people across ages. This clonotype has just a few counts. The authors ran a second PCR of roughly 6 to 11 cycles using a sample-barcoded 5' primer and a J-beta primer mix. Via MiXCR, TCRdb re-called the 5' RACE reads, giving one row per CDR3 protein. The sample yields hundreds of thousands of distinct CDR3 sequences, about 27% seen once. These data were likewise used in another study, on T cells of mothers and their children.

The origin of this receptor is a boy under 10 years old in good health. Material: blood.

The CDR3: CASSHGTSGNDEQYF. CDR3 DNA: TGTGCCAGCAGCCATGGGACTAGCGGGAACGATGAGCAGTACTTC. The chain uses TRBV3-1 and TRBJ2-7, with 13 bases that match TRBD2. The CDR3 has 15 residues. V was pared by 3 bases and J by 7 bases, with 6 bases of the junction left unmatched. Per germline, CDR1 LGHDT and CDR2 YNNKEL (reference sequence).